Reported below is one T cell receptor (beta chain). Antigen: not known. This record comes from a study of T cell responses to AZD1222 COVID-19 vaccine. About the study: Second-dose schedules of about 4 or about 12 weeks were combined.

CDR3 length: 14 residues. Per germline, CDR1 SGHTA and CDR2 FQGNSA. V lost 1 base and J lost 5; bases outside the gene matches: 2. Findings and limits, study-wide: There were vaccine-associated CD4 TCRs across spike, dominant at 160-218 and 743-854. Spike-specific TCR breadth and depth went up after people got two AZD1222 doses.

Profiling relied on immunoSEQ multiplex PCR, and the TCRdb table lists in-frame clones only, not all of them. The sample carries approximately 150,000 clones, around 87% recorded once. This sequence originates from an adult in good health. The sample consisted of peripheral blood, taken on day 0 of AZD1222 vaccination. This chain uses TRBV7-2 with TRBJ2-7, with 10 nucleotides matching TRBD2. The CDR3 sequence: CASSLVSGRDEQYF. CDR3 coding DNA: TGTGCCAGCAGCTTAGTCAGCGGGAGGGACGAGCAGTACTTC. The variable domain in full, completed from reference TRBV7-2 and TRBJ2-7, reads GAGVSQSPSNKVTEKGKDVELRCDPISGHTALYWYRQSLGQGLEFLIYFQGNSAPDKSGLPSDRFSAERTGGSVSTLTIQRTQQEDSAVYLCASSLVSGRDEQYFGPGTRLTVT.